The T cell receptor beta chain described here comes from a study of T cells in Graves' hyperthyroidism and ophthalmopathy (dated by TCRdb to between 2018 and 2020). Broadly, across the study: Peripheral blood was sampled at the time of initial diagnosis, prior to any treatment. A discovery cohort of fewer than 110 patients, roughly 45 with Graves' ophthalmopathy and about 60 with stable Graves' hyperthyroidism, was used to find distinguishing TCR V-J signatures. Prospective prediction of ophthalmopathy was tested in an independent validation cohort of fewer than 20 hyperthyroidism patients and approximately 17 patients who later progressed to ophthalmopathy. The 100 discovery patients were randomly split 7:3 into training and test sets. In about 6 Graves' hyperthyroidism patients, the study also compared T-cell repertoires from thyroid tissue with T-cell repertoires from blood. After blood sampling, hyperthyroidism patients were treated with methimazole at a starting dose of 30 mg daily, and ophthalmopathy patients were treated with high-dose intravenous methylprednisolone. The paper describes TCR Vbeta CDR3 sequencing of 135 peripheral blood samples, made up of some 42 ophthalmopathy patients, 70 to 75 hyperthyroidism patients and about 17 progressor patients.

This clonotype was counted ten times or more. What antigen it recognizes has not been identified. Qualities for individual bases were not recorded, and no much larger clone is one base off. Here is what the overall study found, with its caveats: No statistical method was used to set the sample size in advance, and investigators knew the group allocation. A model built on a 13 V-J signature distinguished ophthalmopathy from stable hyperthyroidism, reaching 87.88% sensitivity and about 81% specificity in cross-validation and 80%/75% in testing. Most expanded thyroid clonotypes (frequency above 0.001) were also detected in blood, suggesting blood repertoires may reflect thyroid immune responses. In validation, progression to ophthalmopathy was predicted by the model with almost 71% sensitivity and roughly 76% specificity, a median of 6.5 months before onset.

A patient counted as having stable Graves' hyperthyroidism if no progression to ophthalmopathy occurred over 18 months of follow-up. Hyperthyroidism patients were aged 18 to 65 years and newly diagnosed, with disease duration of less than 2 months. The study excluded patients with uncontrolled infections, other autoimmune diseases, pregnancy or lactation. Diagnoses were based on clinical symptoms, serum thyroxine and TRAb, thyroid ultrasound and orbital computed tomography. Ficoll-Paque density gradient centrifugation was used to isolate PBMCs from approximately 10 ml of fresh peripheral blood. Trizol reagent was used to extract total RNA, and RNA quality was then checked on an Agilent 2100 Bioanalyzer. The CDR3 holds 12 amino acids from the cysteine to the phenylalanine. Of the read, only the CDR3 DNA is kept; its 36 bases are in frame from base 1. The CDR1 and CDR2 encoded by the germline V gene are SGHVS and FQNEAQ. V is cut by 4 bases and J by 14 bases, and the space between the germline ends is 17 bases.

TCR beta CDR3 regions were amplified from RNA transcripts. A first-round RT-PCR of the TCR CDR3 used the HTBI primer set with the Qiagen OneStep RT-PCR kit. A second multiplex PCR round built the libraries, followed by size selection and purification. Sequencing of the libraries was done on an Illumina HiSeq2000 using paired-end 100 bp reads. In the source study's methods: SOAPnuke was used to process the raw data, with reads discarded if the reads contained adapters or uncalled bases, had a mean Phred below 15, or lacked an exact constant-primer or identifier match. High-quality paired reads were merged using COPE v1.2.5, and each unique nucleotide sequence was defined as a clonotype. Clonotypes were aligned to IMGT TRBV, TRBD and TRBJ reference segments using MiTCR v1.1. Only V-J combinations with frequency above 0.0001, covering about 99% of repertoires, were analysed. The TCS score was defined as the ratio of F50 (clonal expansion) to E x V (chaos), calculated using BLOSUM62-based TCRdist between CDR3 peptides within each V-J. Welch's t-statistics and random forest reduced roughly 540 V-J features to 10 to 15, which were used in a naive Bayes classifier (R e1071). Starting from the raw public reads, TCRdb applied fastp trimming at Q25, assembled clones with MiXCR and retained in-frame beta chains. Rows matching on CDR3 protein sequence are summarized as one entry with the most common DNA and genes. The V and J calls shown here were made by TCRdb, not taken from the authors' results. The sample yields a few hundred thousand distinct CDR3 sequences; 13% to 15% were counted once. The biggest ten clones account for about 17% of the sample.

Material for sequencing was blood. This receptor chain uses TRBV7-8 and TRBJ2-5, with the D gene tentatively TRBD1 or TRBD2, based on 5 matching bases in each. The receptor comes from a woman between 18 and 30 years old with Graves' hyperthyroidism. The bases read TGTGCCAGCAGCTCACCGGGGCCCGCACTTTACTTC. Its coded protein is CASSSPGPALYF.